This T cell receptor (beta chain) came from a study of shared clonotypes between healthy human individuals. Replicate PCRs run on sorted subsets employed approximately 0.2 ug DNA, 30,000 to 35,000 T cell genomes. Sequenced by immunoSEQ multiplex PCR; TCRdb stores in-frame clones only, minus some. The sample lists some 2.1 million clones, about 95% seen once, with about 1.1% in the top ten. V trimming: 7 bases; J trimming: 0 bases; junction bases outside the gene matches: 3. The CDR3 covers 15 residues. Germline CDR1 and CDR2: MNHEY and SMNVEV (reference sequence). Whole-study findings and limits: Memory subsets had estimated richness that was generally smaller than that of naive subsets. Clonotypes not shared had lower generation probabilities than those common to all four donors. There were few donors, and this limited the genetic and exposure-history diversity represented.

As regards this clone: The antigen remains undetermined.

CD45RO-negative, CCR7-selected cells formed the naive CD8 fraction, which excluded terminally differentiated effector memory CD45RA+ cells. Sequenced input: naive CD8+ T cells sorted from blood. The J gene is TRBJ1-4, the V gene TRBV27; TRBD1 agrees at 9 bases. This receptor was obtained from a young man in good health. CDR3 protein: CASKTGGSTNEKLFF. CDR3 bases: TGTGCCAGCAAGACAGGGGGTTCAACTAATGAAAAACTGTTTTTT.